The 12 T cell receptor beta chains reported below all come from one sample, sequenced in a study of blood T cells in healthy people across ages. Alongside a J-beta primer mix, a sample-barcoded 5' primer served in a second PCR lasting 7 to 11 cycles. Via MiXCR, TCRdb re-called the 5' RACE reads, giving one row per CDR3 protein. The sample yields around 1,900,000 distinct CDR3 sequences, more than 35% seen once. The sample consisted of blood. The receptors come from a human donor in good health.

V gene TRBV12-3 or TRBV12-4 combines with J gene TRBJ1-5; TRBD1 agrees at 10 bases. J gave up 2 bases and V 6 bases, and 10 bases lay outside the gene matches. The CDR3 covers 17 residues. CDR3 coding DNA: TGTGCCAGCAGCTTATCCCGGGACAGGGGAGGCAATCAGCCCCAGCATTTT. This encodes CASSLSRDRGGNQPQHF.

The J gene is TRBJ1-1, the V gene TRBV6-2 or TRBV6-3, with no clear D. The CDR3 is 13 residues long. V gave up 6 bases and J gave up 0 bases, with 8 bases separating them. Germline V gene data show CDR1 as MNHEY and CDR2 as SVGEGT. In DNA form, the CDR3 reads TGTGCCAGCAGAGATTCAGTGAACACTGAAGCTTTCTTT. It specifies CASRDSVNTEAFF.

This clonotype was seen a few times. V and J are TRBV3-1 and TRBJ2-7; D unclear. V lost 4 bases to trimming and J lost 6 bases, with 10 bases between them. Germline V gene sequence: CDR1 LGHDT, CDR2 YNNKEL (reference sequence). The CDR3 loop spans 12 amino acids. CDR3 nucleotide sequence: TGTGCCAGCAGCCCGGTACCGGGCGAGCAGTACTTC. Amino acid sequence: CASSPVPGEQYF.

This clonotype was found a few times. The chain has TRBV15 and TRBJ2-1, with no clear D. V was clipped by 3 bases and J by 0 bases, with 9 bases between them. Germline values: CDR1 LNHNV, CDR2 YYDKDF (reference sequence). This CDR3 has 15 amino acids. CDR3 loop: CATSRRDVSYNEQFF. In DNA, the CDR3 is TGTGCCACCAGCAGGCGAGATGTCTCCTACAATGAGCAGTTCTTC.

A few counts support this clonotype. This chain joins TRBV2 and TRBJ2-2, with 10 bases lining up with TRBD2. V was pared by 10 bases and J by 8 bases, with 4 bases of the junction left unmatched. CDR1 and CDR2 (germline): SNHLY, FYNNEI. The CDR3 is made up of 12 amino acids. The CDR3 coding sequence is TGTGCCACTCTAGCGGGGGCGGGGGAGCTGTTTTTT. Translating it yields CATLAGAGELFF.

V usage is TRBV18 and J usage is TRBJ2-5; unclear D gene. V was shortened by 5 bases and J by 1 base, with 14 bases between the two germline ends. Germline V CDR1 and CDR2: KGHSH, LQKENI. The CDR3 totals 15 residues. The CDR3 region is CASSSVPELQETQYF. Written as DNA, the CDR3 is TGTGCCAGCTCATCGGTCCCCGAACTCCAAGAGACCCAGTACTTC.

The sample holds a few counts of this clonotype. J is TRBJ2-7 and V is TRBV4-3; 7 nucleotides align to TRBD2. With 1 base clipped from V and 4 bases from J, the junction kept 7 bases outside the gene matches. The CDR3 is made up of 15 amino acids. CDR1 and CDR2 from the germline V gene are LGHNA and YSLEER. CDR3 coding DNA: TGCGCCAGCAGCCAAGGCGCCGGGGAGGGATACGAGCAGTACTTC. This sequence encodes CASSQGAGEGYEQYF.

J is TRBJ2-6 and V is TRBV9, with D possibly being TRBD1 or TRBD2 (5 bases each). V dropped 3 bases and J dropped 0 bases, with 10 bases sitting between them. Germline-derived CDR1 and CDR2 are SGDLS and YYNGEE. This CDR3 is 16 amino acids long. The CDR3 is CASSGRDPSGANVLTF. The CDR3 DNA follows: TGTGCCAGCAGCGGCCGGGACCCCTCTGGGGCCAACGTCCTGACTTTC.

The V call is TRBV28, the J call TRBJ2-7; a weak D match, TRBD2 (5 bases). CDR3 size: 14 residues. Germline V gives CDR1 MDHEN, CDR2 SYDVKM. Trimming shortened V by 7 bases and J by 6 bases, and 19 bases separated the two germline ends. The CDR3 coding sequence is TGTGCCAGCACCTTAACACCGACTACGGGCGAGCAGTACTTC. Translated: CASTLTPTTGEQYF.

Here the CDR3 reads CASSLGRRPNEKLFF. CDR3 DNA: TGTGCCAGCAGTTTGGGAAGGAGACCCAATGAAAAACTGTTTTTT. The chain carries TRBV7-9 and TRBJ1-4, with no clear D. CDR3 length: 15 amino acids. The V and J ends lost 6 bases and 5 bases respectively, with 16 bases between them. Germline loops: CDR1 SEHNR, CDR2 FQNEAQ (reference sequence).

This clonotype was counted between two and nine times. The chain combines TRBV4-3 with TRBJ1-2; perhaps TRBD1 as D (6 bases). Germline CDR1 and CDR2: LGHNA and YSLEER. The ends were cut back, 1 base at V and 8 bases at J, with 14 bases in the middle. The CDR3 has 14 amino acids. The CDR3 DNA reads TGCGCCAGCAGCCAAGGTATCAGGGGCTCCGGCTACACCTTC. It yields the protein CASSQGIRGSGYTF.

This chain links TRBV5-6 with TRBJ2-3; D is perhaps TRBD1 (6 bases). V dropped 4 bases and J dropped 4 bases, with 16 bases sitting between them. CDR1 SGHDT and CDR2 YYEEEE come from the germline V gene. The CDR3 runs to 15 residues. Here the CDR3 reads CASSETKQGSDTQYF. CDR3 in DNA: TGTGCCAGCAGCGAGACGAAACAGGGCTCAGATACGCAGTATTTT.